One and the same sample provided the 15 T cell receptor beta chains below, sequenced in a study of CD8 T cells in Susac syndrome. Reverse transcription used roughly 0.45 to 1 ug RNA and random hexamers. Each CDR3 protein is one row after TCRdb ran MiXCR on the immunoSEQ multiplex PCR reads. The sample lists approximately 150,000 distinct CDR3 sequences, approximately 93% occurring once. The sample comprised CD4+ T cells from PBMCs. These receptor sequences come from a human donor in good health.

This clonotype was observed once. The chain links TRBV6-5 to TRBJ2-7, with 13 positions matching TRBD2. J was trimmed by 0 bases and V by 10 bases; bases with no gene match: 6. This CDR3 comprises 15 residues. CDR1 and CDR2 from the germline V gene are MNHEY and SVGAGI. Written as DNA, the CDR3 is TGTGCCACCGGGACTAGCGGGATCAGCTCCTACGAGCAGTACTTC. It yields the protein CATGTSGISSYEQYF.

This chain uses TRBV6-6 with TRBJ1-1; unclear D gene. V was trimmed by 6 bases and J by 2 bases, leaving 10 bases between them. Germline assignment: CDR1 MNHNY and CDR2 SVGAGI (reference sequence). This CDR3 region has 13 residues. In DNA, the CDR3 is TGTGCCAGCAGACTTTCAGAAAACACTGAAGCTTTCTTT. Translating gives CASRLSENTEAFF.

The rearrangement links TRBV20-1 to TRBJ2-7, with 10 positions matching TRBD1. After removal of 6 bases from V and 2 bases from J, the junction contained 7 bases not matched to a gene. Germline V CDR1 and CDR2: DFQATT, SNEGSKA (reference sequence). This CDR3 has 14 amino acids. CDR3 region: CSATSGTGAYEQYF. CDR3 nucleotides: TGCAGTGCGACCTCCGGGACAGGGGCCTACGAGCAGTACTTC.

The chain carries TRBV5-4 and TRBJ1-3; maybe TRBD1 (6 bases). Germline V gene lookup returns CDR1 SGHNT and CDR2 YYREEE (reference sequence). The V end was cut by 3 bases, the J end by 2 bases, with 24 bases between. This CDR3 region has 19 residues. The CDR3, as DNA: TGTGCCAGCAGCTCCTACCGGGACACGAGATGGGAGGCTGGAAACACCATATATTTT. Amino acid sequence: CASSSYRDTRWEAGNTIYF.

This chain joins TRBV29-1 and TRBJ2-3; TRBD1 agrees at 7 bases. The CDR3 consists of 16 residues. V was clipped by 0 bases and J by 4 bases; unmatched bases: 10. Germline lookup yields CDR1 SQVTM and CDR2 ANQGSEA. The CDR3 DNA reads TGCAGCGTTGAAGACCCACAGGGGTCCTTTGCAGATACGCAGTATTTT. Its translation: CSVEDPQGSFADTQYF.

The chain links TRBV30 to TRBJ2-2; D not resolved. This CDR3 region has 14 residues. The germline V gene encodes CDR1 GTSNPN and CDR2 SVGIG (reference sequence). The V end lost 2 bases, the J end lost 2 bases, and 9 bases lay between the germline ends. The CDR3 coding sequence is TGTGCCTGGAGTACAACCTTAAACACCGGGGAGCTGTTTTTT. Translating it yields CAWSTTLNTGELFF.

The CDR3 sequence: CSAAGSGYEQYF. CDR3 coding DNA: TGCAGTGCGGCGGGATCGGGCTACGAGCAGTACTTC. The J gene is TRBJ2-7, the V gene TRBV20-1; perhaps TRBD2 as D (6 bases). V lost 6 bases, J lost 3 bases, and 12 bases lay in between. Germline CDR1 DFQATT, CDR2 SNEGSKA (reference sequence). The CDR3 totals 12 residues.

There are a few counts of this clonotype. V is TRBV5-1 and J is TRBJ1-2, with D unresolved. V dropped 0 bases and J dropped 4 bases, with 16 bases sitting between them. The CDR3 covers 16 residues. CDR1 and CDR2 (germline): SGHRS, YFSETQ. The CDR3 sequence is CASSLEGGTVGYGYTF. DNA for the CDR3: TGCGCCAGCAGCTTGGAAGGCGGAACGGTGGGCTATGGCTACACCTTC.

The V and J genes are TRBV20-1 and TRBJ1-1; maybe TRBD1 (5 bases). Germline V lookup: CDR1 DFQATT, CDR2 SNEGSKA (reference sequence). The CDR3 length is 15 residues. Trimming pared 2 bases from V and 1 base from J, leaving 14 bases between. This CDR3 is CSARFPGRWNTEAFF. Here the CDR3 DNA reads TGCAGTGCTAGATTCCCGGGACGTTGGAACACTGAAGCTTTCTTT.

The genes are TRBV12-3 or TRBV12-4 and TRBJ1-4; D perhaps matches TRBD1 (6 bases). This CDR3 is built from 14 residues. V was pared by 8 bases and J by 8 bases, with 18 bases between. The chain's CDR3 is CASRAGGLGEKLFF. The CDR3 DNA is TGTGCCAGCCGAGCGGGGGGCCTAGGGGAAAAACTGTTTTTT.

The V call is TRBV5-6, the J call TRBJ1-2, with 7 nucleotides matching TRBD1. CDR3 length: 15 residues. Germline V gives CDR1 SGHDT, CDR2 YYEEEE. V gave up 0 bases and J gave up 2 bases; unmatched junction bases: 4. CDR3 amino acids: CASSLGATGNYGYTF. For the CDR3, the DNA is TGTGCCAGCAGCTTGGGGGCGACAGGGAACTATGGCTACACCTTC.

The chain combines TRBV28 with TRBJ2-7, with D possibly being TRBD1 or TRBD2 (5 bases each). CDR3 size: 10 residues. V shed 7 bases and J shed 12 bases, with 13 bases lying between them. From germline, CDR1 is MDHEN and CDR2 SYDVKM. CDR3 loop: CASTGDLWYF. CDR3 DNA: TGTGCCAGCACCGGGGACCTGTGGTACTTC.

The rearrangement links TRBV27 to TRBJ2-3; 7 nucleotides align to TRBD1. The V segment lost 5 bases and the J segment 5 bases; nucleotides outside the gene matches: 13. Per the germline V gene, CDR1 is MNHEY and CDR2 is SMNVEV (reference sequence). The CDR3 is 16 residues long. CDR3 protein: CASSTTGKPLRDTQYF. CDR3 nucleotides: TGTGCCAGCAGTACGACAGGGAAGCCCCTGAGAGATACGCAGTATTTT.

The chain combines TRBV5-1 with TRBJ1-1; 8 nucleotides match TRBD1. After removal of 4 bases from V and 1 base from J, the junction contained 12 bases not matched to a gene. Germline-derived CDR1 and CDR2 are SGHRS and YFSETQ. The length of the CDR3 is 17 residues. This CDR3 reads CASSHGQGRSGNTEAFF. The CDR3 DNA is TGCGCCAGCAGCCATGGACAGGGTAGGTCGGGGAACACTGAAGCTTTCTTT.

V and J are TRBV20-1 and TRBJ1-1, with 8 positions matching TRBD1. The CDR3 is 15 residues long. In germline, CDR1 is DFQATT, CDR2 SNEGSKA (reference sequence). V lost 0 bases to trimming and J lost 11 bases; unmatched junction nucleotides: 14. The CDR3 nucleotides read TGCAGTGCTAGAGATCCCGCTAGACAGGGGATAGGTGCTTTCTTT. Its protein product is CSARDPARQGIGAFF.